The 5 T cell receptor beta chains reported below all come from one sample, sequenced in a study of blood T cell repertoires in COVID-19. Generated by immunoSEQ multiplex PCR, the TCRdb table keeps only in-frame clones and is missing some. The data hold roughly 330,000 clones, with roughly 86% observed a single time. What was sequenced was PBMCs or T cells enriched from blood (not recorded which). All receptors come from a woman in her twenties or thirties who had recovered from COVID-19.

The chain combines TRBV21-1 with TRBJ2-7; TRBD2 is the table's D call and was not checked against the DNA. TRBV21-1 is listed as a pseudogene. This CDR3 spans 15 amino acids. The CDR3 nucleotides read TGTGCCAGCAGCAATTCGGGGGAGACAGCCTACGAGCAGTACTTC. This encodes CASSNSGETAYEQYF.

CDR3 sequence reads: CASSSLQGYQPQHF. DNA for the CDR3: TGTGCCAGTAGTAGCCTACAGGGATACCAGCCCCAGCATTTT. The chain couples TRBV19 to TRBJ1-5; D is possibly TRBD1 (6 bases). With 4 bases removed from V and 7 bases from J, the gap between germline ends came to 14 bases. The length of the CDR3 is 14 residues. The germline V gene encodes CDR1 LNHDA and CDR2 SQIVND (reference sequence). Full variable domain (rest looked up from reference TRBV19 and TRBJ1-5): DGGITQSPKYLFRKEGQNVTLSCEQNLNHDAMYWYRQDPGQGLRLIYYSQIVNDFQKGDIAEGYSVSREKKESFPLTVTSAQKNPTAFYLCASSSLQGYQPQHFGDGTRLSIL.

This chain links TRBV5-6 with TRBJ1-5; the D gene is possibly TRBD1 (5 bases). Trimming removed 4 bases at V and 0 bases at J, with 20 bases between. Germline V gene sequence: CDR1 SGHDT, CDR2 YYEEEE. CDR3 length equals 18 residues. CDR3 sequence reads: CASSSWTRAGYSNQPQHF. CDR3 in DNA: TGTGCCAGCAGCAGTTGGACCAGGGCTGGGTATAGCAATCAGCCCCAGCATTTT.

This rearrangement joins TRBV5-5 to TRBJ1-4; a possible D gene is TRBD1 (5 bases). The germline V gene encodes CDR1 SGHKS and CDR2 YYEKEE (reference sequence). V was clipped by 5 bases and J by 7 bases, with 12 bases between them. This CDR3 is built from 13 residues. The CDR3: CASSRGAGEKLFF. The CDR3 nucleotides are TGTGCCAGCAGTCGTGGGGCTGGTGAAAAACTGTTTTTT.

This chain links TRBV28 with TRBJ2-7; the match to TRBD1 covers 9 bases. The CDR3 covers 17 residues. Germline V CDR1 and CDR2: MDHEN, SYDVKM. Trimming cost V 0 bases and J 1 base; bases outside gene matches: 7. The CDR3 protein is CASSLWSVGTGSYEQYF. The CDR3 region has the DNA TGTGCCAGCAGTTTATGGAGCGTCGGGACAGGGTCCTACGAGCAGTACTTC.